The source of this TCR beta chain is a study of response to subunit inactivated influenza vaccine. The sample holds a few counts of this clonotype. From the RT-PCR reads, TCRdb called clonotypes with MiXCR, one entry per CDR3 protein. The data hold roughly 550,000 distinct CDR3 sequences, with under 30% observed a single time. The CDR3 loop spans 14 amino acids. V was pared by 0 bases and J by 6 bases, with 8 bases between. In germline, CDR1 is SGHVS, CDR2 FQNEAQ. These data also formed part of another study, on T cells expressing NK-cell markers. This second study says: The TCR beta cDNA came from 5'RACE template switching with UMIs. Sorted CD3+CD56+NKG2C+, CD3+CD56+NKG2C- and CD3+CD56-NKG2C+ T cells provided the TCR beta repertoires. Whether expanded NKG2C+ T cell clones recognized HCMV stayed uncertain.

This chain uses TRBV7-8 with TRBJ1-4; D ambiguous. The input for sequencing was CD4+ T cells sorted from PBMCs, taken approximately 12 days after vaccination. This TCR was recovered from a man aged 45-65 years who received an inactivated influenza vaccine. The CDR3 bases are TGTGCCAGCAGCTTAGCGCGGACCCATGAAAAACTGTTTTTT. It yields the protein CASSLARTHEKLFF.